The T cell receptor beta chain under discussion was sequenced for a study of cytomegalovirus exposure and HLA in healthy donors. General study results and limits: Earlier analysis looked at TCR beta V segments, and most were productive about 90% or about 30% of the time. The authors judged a highly shared variant cluster likely a sequencing artifact.

PCR amplification relied on 60 Vbeta primers (plus 13 Jbeta primers). TCRdb's copy holds only in-frame clones and misses some; the assay was immunoSEQ multiplex PCR. The table has over 150,000 clones, about 83% seen once. The V end was cut by 3 bases, the J end by 4 bases, with 15 bases between. The germline CDR1 and CDR2 sequences are MNHEY and SMNVEV (reference sequence). The CDR3 sequence is 15 residues long. About this clone: Antigen: not known.

The clonotype comes from a woman in her thirties in good health and CMV-seronegative. The sample taken for sequencing was PBMCs. The chain carries TRBV27 and TRBJ1-2; no definite D call. Here the CDR3 reads CASSLLASRAYGYTF. The DNA of the CDR3 is TGTGCCAGCAGTTTGTTAGCGAGCCGTGCCTATGGCTACACCTTC.